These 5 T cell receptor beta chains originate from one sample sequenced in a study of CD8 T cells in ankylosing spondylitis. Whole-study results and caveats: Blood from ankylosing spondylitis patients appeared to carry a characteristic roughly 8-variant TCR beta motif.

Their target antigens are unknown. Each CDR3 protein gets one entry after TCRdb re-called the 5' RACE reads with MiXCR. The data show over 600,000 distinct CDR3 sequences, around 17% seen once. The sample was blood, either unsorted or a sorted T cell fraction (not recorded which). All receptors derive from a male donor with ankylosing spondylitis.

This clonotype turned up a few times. CDR3 in amino acids: CASSPTPGTSGYNEQFF. CDR3 nucleotides: TGTGCCAGCAGCCCTACCCCCGGGACTAGCGGGTACAATGAGCAGTTCTTC. The chain joins TRBV12-3 or TRBV12-4 to TRBJ2-1; TRBD2 agrees at 12 bases. There are 17 residues in the CDR3. V lost 6 bases, J lost 4 bases, and 10 bases stayed unmatched.

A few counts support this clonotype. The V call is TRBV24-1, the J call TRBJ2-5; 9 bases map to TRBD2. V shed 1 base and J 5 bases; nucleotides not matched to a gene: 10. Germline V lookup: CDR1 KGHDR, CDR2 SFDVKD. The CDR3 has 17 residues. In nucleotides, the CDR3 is TGTGCCACCAGTGATTTTAGAGGTAGCGGGAGTGTGGAGACCCAGTACTTC. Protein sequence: CATSDFRGSGSVETQYF.

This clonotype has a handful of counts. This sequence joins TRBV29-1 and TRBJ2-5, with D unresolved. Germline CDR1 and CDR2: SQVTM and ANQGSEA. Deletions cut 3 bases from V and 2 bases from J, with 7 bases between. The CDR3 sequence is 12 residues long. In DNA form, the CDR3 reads TGCAGCGTTGATGTCAGGCAAGAGACCCAGTACTTC. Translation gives CSVDVRQETQYF. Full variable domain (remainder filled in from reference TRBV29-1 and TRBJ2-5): SAVISQKPSRDICQRGTSLTIQCQVDSQVTMMFWYRQQPGQSLTLIATANQGSEATYESGFVIDKFPISRPNLTFSTLTVSNMSPEDSSIYLCSVDVRQETQYFGPGTRLLVL.

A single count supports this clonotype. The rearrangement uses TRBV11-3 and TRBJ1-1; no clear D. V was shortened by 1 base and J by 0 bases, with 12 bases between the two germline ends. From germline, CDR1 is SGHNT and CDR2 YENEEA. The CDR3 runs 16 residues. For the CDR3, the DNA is TGTGCCAGCAGCTTAGGGCACGGGGAAATGAACACTGAAGCTTTCTTT. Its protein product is CASSLGHGEMNTEAFF.

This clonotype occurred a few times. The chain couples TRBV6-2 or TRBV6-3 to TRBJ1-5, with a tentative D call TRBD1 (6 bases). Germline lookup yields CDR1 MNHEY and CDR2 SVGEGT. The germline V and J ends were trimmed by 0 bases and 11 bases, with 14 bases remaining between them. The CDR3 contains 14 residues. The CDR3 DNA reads TGTGCCAGCAGTTACTCCTCAGGGGTCTCGGCCCAGCATTTT. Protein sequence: CASSYSSGVSAQHF.